This T cell receptor (beta chain) stems from a study of tumor-infiltrating lymphocytes in oesophageal squamous cell carcinoma. The sample holds many counts of this clonotype. TCRdb independently ran MiXCR on the PCR reads; one entry per CDR3 protein. The sample holds about 6,600 distinct CDR3 sequences, 15% to 18% seen once. The CDR3 has 16 residues. J was trimmed by 6 bases and V by 1 base; bases with no gene match: 9. The germline gives CDR1 LGHNT, CDR2 FRNRAP. The source is a male donor with esophageal squamous cell carcinoma. The chain combines TRBV12-5 with TRBJ1-1, with TRBD1 identical over 9 bases. The sample comprised blood. CDR3 DNA sequence: TGTGCTAGTGGTTTGGCTACAGGGGGCCCTTCCCCTGAAGCTTTCTTT. Translation: CASGLATGGPSPEAFF.